These 20 T cell receptor beta chains were all obtained from the same sample, sequenced in a study of T cell repertoires in ileal Crohn's disease. Profiled with immunoSEQ multiplex PCR; TCRdb holds only in-frame clones, not every one. The table lists about 5,300 clones, about 81% of them singletons. The sample comprised ileal tissue. The receptors here all came from an adult with Crohn's disease.

This rearrangement joins TRBV27 to TRBJ2-7; TRBD1 is a possible D gene (6 bases). Germline CDR1 is MNHEY and CDR2 is SMNVEV (reference sequence). V was trimmed by 5 bases and J by 4 bases, leaving 12 bases between them. CDR3 length: 13 residues. The CDR3 spells CASSGVGGYEQYF. The CDR3, as DNA: TGTGCCAGCAGTGGGGTAGGGGGTTACGAGCAGTACTTC.

The chain links TRBV11-3 to TRBJ1-1; 7 bases agree with TRBD1. Per germline, CDR1 SGHNT and CDR2 YENEEA. V was pared by 5 bases and J by 7 bases, with 7 bases of the junction left unmatched. CDR3 length: 13 residues. This CDR3 is CASSPGTANEAFF. DNA for the CDR3: TGTGCCAGCAGCCCTGGGACAGCGAATGAAGCTTTCTTT.

This clone is labeled large (0.1 to 1%). The genes are TRBV13 and TRBJ1-1; D possibly corresponds to TRBD1 (5 bases). There are 14 residues in the CDR3. Germline CDR1 is PRHDT and CDR2 is FYEKMQ (reference sequence). V was trimmed by 3 bases and J by 5 bases, leaving 13 bases between them. DNA of the CDR3: TGTGCCAGCAGCTTTGGACGGGGGGGAACTGAAGCTTTCTTT. This translates into CASSFGRGGTEAFF.

This clone was seen a few times. This chain connects TRBV7-8 to TRBJ1-1, with 7 bases identical to TRBD1. Germline CDR1 is SGHVS and CDR2 is FQNEAQ. The CDR3 has 16 residues. Trimming took 5 bases from V and 2 from J; bases not matched to a gene: 11. CDR3 in amino acids: CASSRRVGQLNTEAFF. As DNA, the CDR3 is TGTGCCAGCAGCCGACGAGTGGGACAGCTAAACACTGAAGCTTTCTTT.

In DNA, the CDR3 is TGTGCCAGCAGCTTAGCCACAGGGCTCGGCTACGAGCAGTACTTC. It encodes CASSLATGLGYEQYF. The chain employs TRBV7-8 and TRBJ2-7; a possible D gene is TRBD1 (6 bases). From germline, CDR1 is SGHVS and CDR2 FQNEAQ. V was clipped by 0 bases and J by 3 bases, with 12 bases between them. This CDR3 has 15 amino acids.

There are a few counts of this clone. The rearrangement joins TRBV13 to TRBJ1-1, with D unclear. The CDR3 is made up of 12 amino acids. V was cut by 5 bases and J by 5 bases, with 9 bases left in between. The germline CDR1 and CDR2 sequences are PRHDT and FYEKMQ (reference sequence). CDR3 sequence reads: CASSVITTEAFF. CDR3 in DNA: TGTGCCAGCAGCGTCATTACAACTGAAGCTTTCTTT.

This chain connects TRBV14 to TRBJ2-2; 7 bases fit TRBD1. V shed 4 bases and J 1 base; nucleotides not matched to a gene: 9. Germline V CDR1 and CDR2: SGHDN, FVKESK. The CDR3 loop spans 17 amino acids. This CDR3 is CASSPLRTGLNTGELFF. CDR3 DNA sequence: TGTGCCAGCAGCCCCCTTAGGACAGGTCTGAACACCGGGGAGCTGTTTTTT.

The chain carries TRBV7-5 and TRBJ2-7. TRBV7-5 counts as a pseudogene. The CDR3 is made up of 15 amino acids. CDR3 in amino acids: CVRSLARGRVDEQYF. CDR3 coding DNA: TGTGTCAGAAGCTTAGCCCGGGGGCGCGTGGACGAGCAGTACTTC.

V and J are TRBV9 and TRBJ1-3; the D gene is possibly TRBD1 (6 bases). Trimming cost V 4 bases and J 1 base, with 9 bases left between them. Germline-derived CDR1 and CDR2 are SGDLS and YYNGEE. This CDR3 has 14 residues. The DNA for the CDR3 is TGTGCCAGCAGCCCCACAGGGTCTGGAAACACCATATATTTT. Its translation: CASSPTGSGNTIYF.

The chain uses TRBV11-2 and TRBJ1-4; no reliable D call. Trimming removed 2 bases at V and 4 bases at J, with 14 bases between. From germline, CDR1 is SGHAT and CDR2 FQNNGV. CDR3 length: 16 amino acids. The CDR3 loop is CASSLRVPDRNEKLFF. The CDR3 DNA reads TGTGCCAGCAGCTTAAGGGTGCCAGACCGTAATGAAAAACTGTTTTTT.

This clone was counted between two and nine times. The chain joins TRBV6-1 to TRBJ1-1; 9 nucleotides align to TRBD1. CDR3 length: 16 residues. Germline loops: CDR1 MNHNS, CDR2 SASEGT. With V trimmed by 3 bases and J by 5 bases, 10 bases remained unmatched. CDR3 in DNA: TGTGCCAGCAGTGAGATCCAGACAGGGGGATCGACTGAAGCTTTCTTT. Protein sequence: CASSEIQTGGSTEAFF.

This clone was seen a single time. This sequence joins TRBV5-1 and TRBJ2-7, with D hard to call. The CDR3 is made up of 12 amino acids. Germline CDR1 is SGHRS and CDR2 is YFSETQ. V shed 5 bases and J shed 2 bases, with 8 bases lying between them. This chain's CDR3 is CASSEGAYEQYF. For the CDR3, the DNA is TGCGCCAGCAGTGAAGGTGCCTACGAGCAGTACTTC.

The chain employs TRBV4-3 and TRBJ2-6, with 9 bases matching TRBD1. This CDR3 region has 18 residues. Losses at the gene ends were 6 bases for V and 1 base for J; bases not matched to a gene: 10. Germline-derived CDR1 and CDR2 are LGHNA and YSLEER. The CDR3 is CASSSLGQGISGANVLTF. The CDR3 DNA sequence: TGCGCCAGCAGTTCCCTGGGACAGGGTATTTCTGGGGCCAACGTCCTGACTTTC.

By share, this clone ranks as large. The rearrangement uses TRBV28 and TRBJ1-2; D unclear. V lost 4 bases, J lost 6 bases, and 15 bases lay in between. CDR3 length: 14 residues. Looked up from germline, CDR1 is MDHEN and CDR2 is SYDVKM. The CDR3 nucleotides read TGTGCCAGCAGTTCCACCGGGCCACTGAATGGCTACACCTTC. It codes for CASSSTGPLNGYTF.

The chain recombines TRBV4-2 with TRBJ2-7; D possibly corresponds to TRBD2 (6 bases). The CDR3 has 12 residues. Germline V CDR1 and CDR2: LGHNA, YNFKEQ. V was cut by 5 bases and J by 6 bases, with 11 bases left in between. CDR3: CASSLRGSEQYF. In DNA form, the CDR3 reads TGTGCCAGCAGCTTGCGGGGATCCGAGCAGTACTTC.

V and J are TRBV30 and TRBJ2-4, with D perhaps TRBD1 or TRBD2 (6 bases each). V gave up 0 bases and J gave up 7 bases, with 10 bases separating them. The CDR3 has 13 amino acids. Germline CDR1 is GTSNPN and CDR2 is SVGIG (reference sequence). CDR3 sequence reads: CAWSVRGPNIQYF. In DNA form, the CDR3 reads TGTGCCTGGAGTGTACGGGGGCCTAACATTCAGTACTTC.

The rearrangement links TRBV11-2 to TRBJ1-1; maybe TRBD1 (6 bases). V was clipped by 5 bases and J by 1 base, with 23 bases between them. The germline V gene has CDR1 SGHAT and CDR2 FQNNGV. CDR3 length equals 18 residues. This CDR3 reads CASSPTVGAGRSNTEAFF. CDR3 coding DNA: TGTGCCAGCAGCCCAACCGTGGGGGCGGGAAGGTCGAACACTGAAGCTTTCTTT.

This clone was found once. V and J are TRBV6-1 and TRBJ1-1, with D unclear. Germline loops: CDR1 MNHNS, CDR2 SASEGT. The CDR3 extends over 16 amino acids. V lost 0 bases to trimming and J lost 1 base, with 12 bases between them. CDR3 residues: CASSEARRQRNTEAFF. DNA for the CDR3: TGTGCCAGCAGTGAAGCGCGGCGGCAGAGGAACACTGAAGCTTTCTTT.

The V gene is TRBV6-5, the J gene TRBJ2-3; no clear D. The V end lost 1 base, the J end lost 5 bases, and 10 bases lay between the germline ends. Looked up from germline, CDR1 is MNHEY and CDR2 is SVGAGI. This CDR3 spans 14 amino acids. DNA of the CDR3: TGTGCCAGCAGTTACTTAGGTATCGGAGATACGCAGTATTTT. Translation: CASSYLGIGDTQYF.

This chain joins TRBV21-1 and TRBJ1-2; the table's D gene call, TRBD1, was not cross checked with the DNA. TRBV21-1 is assigned pseudogene status. This CDR3 has 15 amino acids. The CDR3 region is CASRARGREASGYTF. In DNA, the CDR3 is TGTGCCAGCAGGGCCAGGGGGCGTGAGGCATCCGGCTACACCTTC.